These 13 T cell receptor beta chains were sequenced from one sample in a study of lymphopenia after photon versus proton radiotherapy. Libraries were prepared by immunoSEQ multiplex PCR; TCRdb keeps only in-frame clonotypes and omits some of them. The sample contains 25,000 to 30,000 clones, over 75% of which appear only once. Specimen: peripheral blood, collected from a patient treated with photon-based radiotherapy. The receptors shown here come from a man between 50 and 59 years old with gastric cancer.

CDR3 loop: CASSVGASTGTQYF. CDR3 in DNA: TGTGCCAGCAGCGTGGGGGCCTCAACAGGGACCCAGTACTTC. The genes are TRBV9 and TRBJ2-5, with D perhaps matching TRBD1 (6 bases). Germline CDR1 is SGDLS and CDR2 is YYNGEE. With 2 bases removed from V and 7 bases from J, the gap between germline ends came to 15 bases. The CDR3 is made up of 14 amino acids. Variable domain in full (rest from reference TRBV9 and TRBJ2-5): DSGVTQTPKHLITATGQRVTLRCSPRSGDLSVYWYQQSLDQGLQFLIQYYNGEERAKGNILERFSAQQFPDLHSELNLSSLELGDSALYFCASSVGASTGTQYFGPGTRLLVL.

CDR3 amino acids: CATRANYGYTF. DNA of the CDR3: TGTGCCACCAGGGCTAACTATGGCTACACCTTC. The chain couples TRBV19 to TRBJ1-2, with D possibly matching TRBD1 (5 bases). Trimming removed 10 bases from V and 0 bases from J, with 6 bases in between. CDR3 length: 11 residues. Germline V gene sequence: CDR1 LNHDA, CDR2 SQIVND (reference sequence).

The rearrangement joins TRBV10-2 to TRBJ2-7; D is undetermined. V lost 2 bases and J lost 1, with 9 bases in between. The CDR3 contains 14 residues. The germline CDR1 and CDR2 sequences are WSHSY and SAAADI. This CDR3 is CASSESGKSYEQYF. The CDR3 nucleotides read TGCGCCAGCAGTGAGAGTGGCAAATCCTACGAGCAGTACTTC.

This clone came up once. J is TRBJ2-7 and V is TRBV7-9, with D possibly being TRBD2 (5 bases). Germline V gives CDR1 SEHNR, CDR2 FQNEAQ (reference sequence). The V end lost 5 bases, the J end lost 7 bases, and 21 bases lay between the germline ends. The CDR3 sequence is 15 residues long. The CDR3 DNA sequence: TGTGCCAGCAGCCCCATCTTGGAGACTACGTTGGAGCAGTACGTC. As protein: CASSPILETTLEQYV.

The V and J genes are TRBV9 and TRBJ1-3, with D uncertain. Germline V gives CDR1 SGDLS, CDR2 YYNGEE. The V end lost 0 bases, the J end lost 3 bases, and 13 bases lay between the germline ends. CDR3 length equals 16 residues. CDR3: CASSVAQDLGGNTIYF. The CDR3 DNA follows: TGTGCCAGCAGCGTAGCTCAGGATTTAGGTGGAAACACCATATATTTT.

In this sample, this clone turned up once. The chain couples TRBV6-6 to TRBJ1-5; 7 bases map to TRBD1. V lost 5 bases to trimming and J lost 7 bases; unmatched junction nucleotides: 11. This CDR3 is built from 15 residues. The germline V gene encodes CDR1 MNHNY and CDR2 SVGAGI (reference sequence). The CDR3: CASSLQDRQWQPQHF. The CDR3 DNA is TGTGCCAGCAGTCTCCAGGACAGGCAGTGGCAGCCCCAGCATTTT.

The rearrangement uses TRBV5-1 and TRBJ1-3; D possibly corresponds to TRBD1 (5 bases). The germline V gene has CDR1 SGHRS and CDR2 YFSETQ. Trimming stripped 2 bases from V and 2 bases from J, with 8 bases between. The CDR3 consists of 14 residues. The CDR3 loop is CASSFGGAGNTIYF. The CDR3 nucleotides are TGCGCCAGCAGCTTCGGGGGGGCTGGAAACACCATATATTTT.

J is TRBJ2-1 and V is TRBV5-1, with 7 bases fitting TRBD2. Losses at the gene ends were 1 base for V and 8 bases for J; bases not matched to a gene: 3. The CDR3 is 13 amino acids. CDR1 and CDR2 from the germline V gene are SGHRS and YFSETQ. CDR3 sequence (DNA): TGCGCCAGCAGCTTGAGTACTAGCGATGAGCAGTTCTTC. Translating it yields CASSLSTSDEQFF.

The chain links TRBV30 to TRBJ2-7; D perhaps matches TRBD2 (6 bases). The CDR3 sequence is 13 residues long. V dropped 0 bases and J dropped 6 bases, with 12 bases sitting between them. Germline loops: CDR1 GTSNPN, CDR2 SVGIG (reference sequence). CDR3 protein: CAWSVQGGSEQYF. The CDR3, as DNA: TGTGCCTGGAGTGTCCAGGGAGGAAGCGAGCAGTACTTC.

V gene TRBV29-1 combines with J gene TRBJ1-2; 7 positions match TRBD1. CDR3 size: 12 residues. Germline CDR1 reads SQVTM; CDR2 reads ANQGSEA. V gave up 7 bases and J gave up 10 bases; unmatched junction bases: 12. The CDR3 DNA follows: TGCAGCGGTAATGACAGGGAATTGGTCTACACCTTC. Its protein is CSGNDRELVYTF.

The rearrangement uses TRBV7-2 and TRBJ1-2; no clear D. Germline assignment: CDR1 SGHTA and CDR2 FQGNSA. Trimming took 5 bases from V and 4 from J, leaving 8 bases between them. This CDR3 is built from 12 residues. CDR3 bases: TGTGCCAGCAGCAAGGACGGCTATGGCTACACCTTC. Protein sequence: CASSKDGYGYTF.

The chain carries TRBV7-2 and TRBJ2-1, with 7 nucleotides matching TRBD2. There are 15 residues in the CDR3. Germline-derived CDR1 and CDR2 are SGHTA and FQGNSA. Losses at the gene ends were 6 bases for V and 5 bases for J; bases not matched to a gene: 10. The CDR3 loop is CASSRGGQGHNEQFF. CDR3 coding DNA: TGTGCCAGCAGTAGGGGAGGGCAGGGCCACAATGAGCAGTTCTTC.

Written as DNA, the CDR3 is TGTGCCAGCAGCAATAAGCTGACCTCCTCTAGCAATCAGCCCCAGCATTTT. Translating it yields CASSNKLTSSSNQPQHF. The genes are TRBV21-1 and TRBJ1-5. TRBV21-1 has pseudogene status. The CDR3 spans 17 residues.